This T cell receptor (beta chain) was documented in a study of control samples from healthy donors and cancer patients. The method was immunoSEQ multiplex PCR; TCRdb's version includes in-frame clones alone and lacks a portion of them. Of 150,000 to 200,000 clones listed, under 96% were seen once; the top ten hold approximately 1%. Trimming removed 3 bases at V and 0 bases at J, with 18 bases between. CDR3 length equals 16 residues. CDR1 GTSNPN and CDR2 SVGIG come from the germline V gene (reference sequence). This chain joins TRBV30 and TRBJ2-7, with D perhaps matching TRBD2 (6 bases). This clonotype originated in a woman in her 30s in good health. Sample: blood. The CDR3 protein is CAWSASEGGPSYEQYF. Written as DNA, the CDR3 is TGTGCCTGGAGCGCCTCGGAGGGAGGCCCCTCCTACGAGCAGTACTTC. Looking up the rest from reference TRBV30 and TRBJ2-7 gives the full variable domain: SQTIHQWPATLVQPVGSPLSLECTVEGTSNPNLYWYRQAAGRGLQLLFYSVGIGQISSEVPQNLSASRPQDRQFILSSKKLLLSDSGFYLCAWSASEGGPSYEQYFGPGTRLTVT.